This T cell receptor beta chain was sequenced during a study of T cells in Graves' hyperthyroidism and ophthalmopathy. Trimming left V 3 bases short and J 4 bases short, with 19 bases between. Germline CDR1 SGHAT, CDR2 FQNNGV. The CDR3 is made up of 16 amino acids. From RNA transcripts, TCR beta CDR3 regions were amplified. The study used the HTBI primer set for a first-round RT-PCR of the TCR CDR3. From the multiplex PCR reads, TCRdb called clonotypes with MiXCR, one entry per CDR3 protein. The sample carries around 190,000 distinct CDR3 sequences, 17% recorded once. The rearrangement links TRBV11-2 to TRBJ2-7; possibly TRBD1 for D (6 bases). The sequence came from a woman in her forties or fifties with Graves' hyperthyroidism. Sequencing was performed on blood. The chain's CDR3 is CASSFEMQGPKYEQYF. The CDR3 bases are TGTGCCAGCAGCTTTGAGATGCAGGGGCCAAAGTACGAGCAGTACTTC. Complete variable domain (other parts from reference TRBV11-2 and TRBJ2-7): EAGVAQSPRYKIIEKRQSVAFWCNPISGHATLYWYQQILGQGPKLLIQFQNNGVVDDSQLPKDRFSAERLKGVDSTLKIQPAKLEDSAVYLCASSFEMQGPKYEQYFGPGTRLTVT.